One and the same sample provided the 30 T cell receptor beta chains below, sequenced in a study of molecular identifiers for immune sequencing clone quantification. In TCRdb, the PCR reads were re-called with MiXCR into one record per CDR3 protein. The sample yields about 640,000 distinct CDR3 sequences, 20% seen once. The sequenced sample was naive CD8+ T cells from blood, with Jurkat cell RNA spiked in. The subset denotes: FACS-sorted CD8+CD4-CCR7+CD45RA+ naive T cells. These TCRs come from a human donor in good health. Some libraries in this study had Jurkat cell RNA spiked in.

CDR3 sequence: CASSEECSGAGALTEAFF. The CDR3 nucleotides read TGTGCCAGCAGTGAAGAATGTAGCGGGGCGGGGGCGCTGACTGAAGCTTTCTTT. This sequence joins TRBV6-1 and TRBJ1-1; the D gene is possibly TRBD1 (6 bases). Germline V gene sequence: CDR1 MNHNS, CDR2 SASEGT. Between the trimmed V and J ends, which lost 1 base and 5 bases, there was a span of 23 bases. CDR3 length: 18 amino acids.

This clonotype was detected many times. The chain combines TRBV6-2 or TRBV6-3 with TRBJ2-1; 13 bases are a match to TRBD2. Germline-derived CDR1 and CDR2 are MNHEY and SVGEGT. The length of the CDR3 is 17 residues. V lost 4 bases, J lost 10 bases, and 13 bases stayed unmatched. The CDR3 reads CASSSTPGLAGLREQFF. CDR3 in DNA: TGTGCCAGCAGTTCGACTCCGGGACTAGCGGGGTTAAGGGAGCAGTTCTTC.

Ten or more counts support this clonotype. The genes are TRBV7-9 and TRBJ2-2; 8 bases fit TRBD1. The ends lost 5 bases at V and 3 bases at J; junction bases unmatched: 11. Germline V gives CDR1 SEHNR, CDR2 FQNEAQ (reference sequence). This CDR3 spans 17 amino acids. CDR3 residues: CASSHWDRQGDTGELFF. Written as DNA, the CDR3 is TGTGCCAGCAGCCATTGGGACAGGCAAGGAGACACCGGGGAGCTGTTTTTT.

To note about this clonotype: Just one base apart from a much larger clone, this may be a read error. The gene calls are TRBV15 and TRBJ2-3; D is possibly TRBD2 (5 bases). The CDR3 loop spans 16 amino acids. Per germline, CDR1 LNHNV and CDR2 YYDKDF (reference sequence). The chain's CDR3 is CATSRDPPEGPDMQYF. The CDR3 DNA reads as TGTGCCACCAGCAGAGATCCCCCCGAGGGCCCAGATATGCAGTATTTT.

In its sample, this clonotype was seen many times. The J gene is TRBJ2-5, the V gene TRBV12-3 or TRBV12-4; either TRBD1 or TRBD2 may supply D (6 bases each). The CDR3 totals 16 residues. Trimming removed 3 bases from V and 3 bases from J, with 17 bases in between. For the CDR3, the DNA is TGTGCCAGCAGTTTCCCAGGGGTTGGGGGGAAAGAGACCCAGTACTTC. Translating it yields CASSFPGVGGKETQYF.

Ten or more counts support this clonotype. In DNA form, the CDR3 reads TGTGCCAGCAGCTCGCGACTAGGCACCGGGGAGCTGTTTTTT. Protein product: CASSSRLGTGELFF. The chain employs TRBV13 and TRBJ2-2; TRBD2 is a possible D gene (6 bases). V dropped 4 bases and J dropped 4 bases, with 10 bases sitting between them. The CDR3 spans 14 residues. CDR1 and CDR2 from the germline V gene are PRHDT and FYEKMQ (reference sequence).

This clonotype was seen many times. The chain couples TRBV2 to TRBJ2-6, with D unclear. Trimming cost V 6 bases and J 0 bases, with 15 bases left between them. The CDR3 runs 17 residues. CDR1 is SNHLY and CDR2 is FYNNEI in the germline V gene. CDR3 sequence: CASRIQYDGSGANVLTF. As DNA, the CDR3 is TGTGCCAGCAGAATCCAATACGACGGCTCTGGGGCCAACGTCCTGACTTTC.

This clonotype was counted ten times or more. CDR3 sequence: CSVVEMGNEQFF. The DNA of the CDR3 is TGCAGCGTTGTAGAAATGGGGAATGAGCAGTTCTTC. V usage is TRBV29-1 and J usage is TRBJ2-1; D is unclear. The CDR3 is 12 amino acids. Germline V gene sequence: CDR1 SQVTM, CDR2 ANQGSEA. Trimming stripped 4 bases from V and 7 bases from J, with 11 bases between.

This clonotype was seen many times. V gene TRBV29-1 combines with J gene TRBJ2-2, with 10 nucleotides matching TRBD2. V lost 7 bases and J lost 4; bases outside the gene matches: 3. Germline V gives CDR1 SQVTM, CDR2 ANQGSEA. The CDR3 is made up of 13 amino acids. CDR3 amino acids: CSASGGSTGELFF. CDR3 sequence (DNA): TGCAGCGCTAGCGGGGGTAGCACCGGGGAGCTGTTTTTT.

This clonotype has ten or more counts. The chain carries TRBV28 and TRBJ2-6; D might be TRBD1 (6 bases). The V end was cut by 3 bases, the J end by 3 bases, with 15 bases between. This CDR3 has 17 residues. Per germline, CDR1 MDHEN and CDR2 SYDVKM. The CDR3 DNA reads as TGTGCCAGCAGTTTGGTGGGGGCAGGTGGTGGGGCCAACGTCCTGACTTTC. This encodes CASSLVGAGGGANVLTF.

This clonotype was observed many times. The gene calls are TRBV28 and TRBJ2-6, with D possibly being TRBD2 (6 bases). Germline loops: CDR1 MDHEN, CDR2 SYDVKM. Deletions cut 5 bases from V and 1 base from J, with 15 bases between. This CDR3 comprises 17 residues. In nucleotides, the CDR3 is TGTGCCAGCAGTAACCCCTGGGGGGAGTCTGGGGCCAACGTCCTGACTTTC. Protein: CASSNPWGESGANVLTF. The full variable domain, rest sourced from reference TRBV28 and TRBJ2-6, is DVKVTQSSRYLVKRTGEKVFLECVQDMDHENMFWYRQDPGLGLRLIYFSYDVKMKEKGDIPEGYSVSREKKERFSLILESASTNQTSMYLCASSNPWGESGANVLTFGAGSRLTVL.

The sample holds many counts of this clonotype. CDR3: CASSQVAGSYNEQFF. The CDR3 DNA sequence: TGCGCCAGCAGCCAAGTGGCAGGGTCCTACAATGAGCAGTTCTTC. The rearrangement uses TRBV4-1 and TRBJ2-1, with a possible D match to TRBD1 (5 bases). V was shortened by 1 base and J by 1 base, with 8 bases between the two germline ends. This CDR3 has 15 residues. Germline CDR1 reads MGHRA; CDR2 reads YSYEKL.

This clonotype has a count of ten or more. This chain links TRBV9 with TRBJ2-7; D gene unclear. Trimming took 2 bases from V and 2 from J, leaving 14 bases between them. Germline assignment: CDR1 SGDLS and CDR2 YYNGEE. The length of the CDR3 is 15 residues. CDR3 loop: CASSVDPDAAYEQYF. CDR3 sequence (DNA): TGTGCCAGCAGCGTGGACCCGGATGCGGCCTACGAGCAGTACTTC.

This clonotype was seen many times. The V and J genes are TRBV11-2 and TRBJ2-4, with D maybe TRBD1 (5 bases). The germline V gene has CDR1 SGHAT and CDR2 FQNNGV. V was pared by 5 bases and J by 14 bases, with 10 bases between. This CDR3 is 10 amino acids long. The CDR3, as DNA: TGTGCCAGCAGCGGACACCGGAAGTACTTC. Translating it yields CASSGHRKYF.

The chain joins TRBV6-2 or TRBV6-3 to TRBJ1-2; D remains unclear. The CDR3 has 12 amino acids. Per germline, CDR1 MNHEY and CDR2 SVGEGT. The V and J ends lost 2 bases and 3 bases respectively, with 4 bases between them. CDR3 nucleotide sequence: TGTGCCAGCAGTTACGCGTACTATGGCTACACCTTC. Protein sequence: CASSYAYYGYTF.

This clonotype showed up many times. V is TRBV6-2 or TRBV6-3 and J is TRBJ2-7, with 9 nucleotides matching TRBD2. CDR3 length equals 16 residues. Germline V gene data show CDR1 as MNHEY and CDR2 as SVGEGT. The junction had 20 bases not matched to a gene; V was cut back by 6 bases and J by 11 bases. The CDR3 nucleotides read TGTGCCAGCAGCACCCCAACGGGACTAGCAGAGTTTGTGGAGTACTTC. Translated: CASSTPTGLAEFVEYF.

The rearrangement uses TRBV4-3 and TRBJ2-1; 14 bases agree with TRBD2. The germline CDR1 and CDR2 sequences are LGHNA and YSLEER. The CDR3 runs to 17 residues. V lost 0 bases to trimming and J lost 8 bases; unmatched junction nucleotides: 6. The CDR3 protein is CASSQDLGTSGGDEQFF. The CDR3 nucleotides are TGCGCCAGCAGCCAAGATCTAGGGACTAGCGGGGGCGATGAGCAGTTCTTC.

This clonotype came up many times. The chain employs TRBV2 and TRBJ2-7; no clear D gene. Trimming removed 3 bases from V and 5 bases from J, with 20 bases in between. Per the germline V gene, CDR1 is SNHLY and CDR2 is FYNNEI. This CDR3 has 16 residues. The CDR3 sequence is CASSDQRALPRDEQYF. The CDR3 coding sequence is TGTGCCAGCAGTGACCAACGGGCCCTACCTCGGGACGAGCAGTACTTC.

This clonotype has a handful of counts. The rearrangement uses TRBV4-1 and TRBJ1-5; 10 positions match TRBD1. CDR3 size: 16 residues. Germline trimming cut 2 bases from V and 9 bases from J; bases unmatched to any gene: 10. Germline V gene lookup returns CDR1 MGHRA and CDR2 YSYEKL. The CDR3 region is CASSQTPGQGPWPQHF. CDR3 DNA: TGCGCCAGCAGCCAAACCCCGGGACAGGGGCCATGGCCCCAGCATTTT.

The chain has TRBV12-3 or TRBV12-4 and TRBJ2-7, with no clear D. The CDR3 is made up of 11 amino acids. V was clipped by 5 bases and J by 6 bases, with 8 bases between them. The CDR3 sequence is CASSISCEQYF. As DNA, the CDR3 is TGTGCCAGCAGTATTAGCTGCGAGCAGTACTTC.

At least ten counts were recorded for this clonotype. V usage is TRBV30 and J usage is TRBJ2-2; TRBD2 matches 7 bases. Per germline, CDR1 GTSNPN and CDR2 SVGIG (reference sequence). The CDR3 contains 15 residues. V shed 0 bases and J 5 bases; nucleotides not matched to a gene: 6. The chain's CDR3 is CAWSVDLAETGELFF. In nucleotides, the CDR3 is TGTGCCTGGAGTGTCGATCTAGCGGAAACCGGGGAGCTGTTTTTT.

This clonotype was seen ten or more times. V usage is TRBV20-1 and J usage is TRBJ2-3; 11 nucleotides agree with TRBD2. The CDR3 has 16 amino acids. V lost 2 bases and J lost 6; bases outside the gene matches: 10. Germline CDR1 DFQATT, CDR2 SNEGSKA (reference sequence). CDR3 bases: TGCAGTGCTAGATCGGAACTAGCGGGGGAGAGGGATACGCAGTATTTT. Amino acids: CSARSELAGERDTQYF.

J is TRBJ2-5 and V is TRBV19; no firm D call. The germline V and J ends were trimmed by 10 bases and 9 bases, with 18 bases remaining between them. In germline, CDR1 is LNHDA, CDR2 SQIVND (reference sequence). The length of the CDR3 is 12 residues. DNA for the CDR3: TGTGCCACCTCTCCCTCTCTTGAGCCCCAGTACTTC. Translating it yields CATSPSLEPQYF. The whole variable domain, filled in from reference TRBV19 and TRBJ2-5, reads DGGITQSPKYLFRKEGQNVTLSCEQNLNHDAMYWYRQDPGQGLRLIYYSQIVNDFQKGDIAEGYSVSREKKESFPLTVTSAQKNPTAFYLCATSPSLEPQYFGPGTRLLVL.

In its sample, this clonotype was seen a few times. The chain combines TRBV2 with TRBJ2-7; 9 bases are a match to TRBD1. CDR1 is SNHLY, CDR2 FYNNEI, per germline. This CDR3 has 15 residues. V shed 6 bases and J 2 bases; nucleotides not matched to a gene: 8. The CDR3 reads CASRAGTGPTYEQYF. Here the CDR3 DNA reads TGTGCCAGCAGGGCCGGGACAGGGCCAACCTACGAGCAGTACTTC.

Only one count was recorded for this clonotype. A much larger clone lies one base from this, so it may be a read error. This chain uses TRBV10-3 with TRBJ1-5, with D unresolved. The germline gives CDR1 ENHRY, CDR2 SYGVKD. This CDR3 is 13 amino acids long. Deletions cut 4 bases from V and 11 bases from J, with 15 bases between. CDR3 loop: CAISGEALESQHF. CDR3 DNA sequence: TGTGCCATCAGTGGGGAAGCTTTGGAGTCCCAGCATTTT.

The chain joins TRBV12-3 or TRBV12-4 to TRBJ1-5; D gene unclear. The germline V and J ends were trimmed by 2 bases and 1 base, with 9 bases remaining between them. The CDR3 totals 15 residues. The CDR3 reads CASSLTDWSNQPQHF. The CDR3 DNA reads TGTGCCAGCAGTTTAACTGATTGGAGCAATCAGCCCCAGCATTTT.

Of note for this clonotype: Just one base apart from a much larger clone, this may be a read error. This rearrangement joins TRBV7-6 to TRBJ2-7; TRBD2 might be the D (5 bases). Germline V gives CDR1 SGHVS, CDR2 FNYEAQ. This CDR3 comprises 12 residues. The CDR3 sequence: CASSPRAYVQYF. In nucleotides, the CDR3 is TGTGCCAGCAGCCCGAGGGCCTACGTGCAGTACTTC.

This rearrangement joins TRBV7-3 to TRBJ2-2; TRBD2 is a possible D gene (5 bases). The CDR3 is 16 amino acids. Germline CDR1 reads SGHTA; CDR2 reads FQGTGA. Trimming shortened V by 5 bases and J by 1 base, and 14 bases separated the two germline ends. CDR3 coding DNA: TGTGCCAGCAGCCAAGACGGGGATCGGAACACCGGGGAGCTGTTTTTT. Its translation: CASSQDGDRNTGELFF.

The chain combines TRBV6-5 with TRBJ2-1, with 11 bases fitting TRBD2. With V trimmed by 5 bases and J by 9 bases, 9 bases remained unmatched. Per the germline V gene, CDR1 is MNHEY and CDR2 is SVGAGI. This CDR3 is built from 15 residues. This CDR3 reads CASSVTSGSPGEQFF. CDR3 sequence (DNA): TGTGCCAGCAGTGTCACTAGCGGGAGTCCTGGTGAGCAGTTCTTC.

With respect to this clonotype: Relative to the germline gene, one junction end is altered; a read error may explain this. The chain joins TRBV19 to TRBJ1-5; 8 bases align to TRBD1. The CDR3 covers 16 residues. The germline V gene has CDR1 LNHDA and CDR2 SQIVND (reference sequence). CDR3 protein: CASSMWGAGGNQPQRF. The CDR3 coding sequence is TGTGCCAGTAGTATGTGGGGGGCAGGGGGCAATCAGCCCCAGCGTTTT.